This T cell receptor (beta chain) was profiled in a study of T-cell memory formation after mild COVID-19 (dated by TCRdb to the early 2020s). The study in broad terms: TCR sequence clusters from the two donors were largely donor specific. Longitudinal TCRalpha and TCRbeta repertoire sequencing tracked T-cell clones expanding and contracting after mild COVID-19 in two donors. The cohort comprised two young, previously healthy adult volunteers, one female and one male.

General study outcomes and caveats: The second-wave clones that peaked on day 37 were not confirmed to be SARS-CoV-2 specific. Contracting CD4+ clones appeared mostly in the CM and EM memory subsets, whereas CD8+ clones were enriched in EMRA. Some responding clones were detected in pre-infection memory, which suggested that pre-existing cross-reactive memory T cells had joined the SARS-CoV-2 response. From day 15 to 85, contracting clones showed balanced CD4/CD8 phenotypes, whereas a second wave of clones that expanded from day 15 to 37 leaned towards CD4+. The study covered only a couple of mild cases, and larger cohorts including severe cases with pre-infection samples were considered necessary.

This sample was sequenced with an Illumina NovaSeq 6000. Using 5'RACE with constant-segment primers, TCRalpha and TCRbeta cDNA libraries were constructed, with sample barcodes and unique molecular identifiers added in the process. Trizol reagent was used to extract RNA from every sample. Library amplification was performed in two PCR steps, and a second sample barcode and Illumina TruSeq adapters were introduced in the second step. Sequencing of the libraries was done on an Illumina NovaSeq, producing 2 x 150 bp paired-end reads. Under the source paper's analysis protocol: Reads were demultiplexed and collapsed into UMI-guided consensus sequences with migec v1.2.7. Using mixcr v2.1.11, the UMI consensuses were aligned to TRA and TRB V and J templates and assembled into clonotypes. Clonotypes were classified as expanded or contracted when called significant by both edgeR and NoisET, with noise models trained on biological replicates. For edgeR calls, the thresholds were a false discovery rate-adjusted p below 0.01 and a log2 fold-change of 1. PCA with hierarchical clustering of max-normalized trajectories of the 1000 most abundant clonotypes was used as exploratory dynamics analysis. The CD4 or CD8 phenotype of responding clones was assigned using the separately sequenced CD4+ and CD8+ repertoires. TCRdb reran the public reads through fastp at Q25 and MiXCR, keeping productive beta chains. Records with the same CDR3 protein are collapsed into one entry carrying the most frequent genes and DNA. The V and J calls here are based on TCRdb, not the publication. Within this sample are 65,000 to 100,000 distinct CDR3 sequences, with more than 10% of them counted one time only. Together, the top ten hold 40% to 45% of the sample.

The CDR3, from cysteine to phenylalanine, totals 15 residues. Only CDR3 DNA remains: 45 bases, in frame from the first base. V is cut back by 2 bases and J by 5 bases, with 6 bases in the junction unmatched. Reading the germline V gene (reference sequence) gives CDR1 MNHNY and CDR2 SVGAGI. PBMCs were isolated by Ficoll-Paque density gradient centrifugation. As regards this clonotype: Its antigen is currently not known. It has no much larger one-base neighbor in the sample; base qualities were not kept.

The sequenced sample consisted of PBMCs or a T cell subset sorted from them (not recorded which). The TCR comes from a man between 18 and 35 years old who had mild COVID-19 (a few samples of this study predate the infection). The sample titles of this study are shuffled in the database, so cell type and time point are left out; the donor was told from shared clones. Recombination connected TRBV6-6 to TRBJ1-5, and 7 junction bases match TRBD1. The CDR3 protein: CASSYLAGGYQPQHF. The nucleotides read TGTGCCAGCAGTTACCTGGCAGGGGGATATCAGCCCCAGCATTTT.